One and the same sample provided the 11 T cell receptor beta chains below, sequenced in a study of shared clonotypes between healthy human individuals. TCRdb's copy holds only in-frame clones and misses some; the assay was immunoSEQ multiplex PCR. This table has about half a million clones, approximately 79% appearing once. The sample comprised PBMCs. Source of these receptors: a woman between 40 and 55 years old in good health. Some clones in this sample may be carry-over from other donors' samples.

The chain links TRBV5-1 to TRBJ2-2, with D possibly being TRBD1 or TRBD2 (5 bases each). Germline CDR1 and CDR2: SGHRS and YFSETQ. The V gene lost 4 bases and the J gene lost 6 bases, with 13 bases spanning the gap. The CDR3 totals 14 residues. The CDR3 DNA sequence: TGCGCCAGCAGCCCCACCGAGGGACCCGGGGAGCTGTTTTTT. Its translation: CASSPTEGPGELFF.

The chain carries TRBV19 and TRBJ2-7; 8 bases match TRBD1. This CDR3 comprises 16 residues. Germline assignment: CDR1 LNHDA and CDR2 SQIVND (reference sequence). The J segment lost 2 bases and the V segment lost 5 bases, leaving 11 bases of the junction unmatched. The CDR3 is CASSPYRTGTTYEQYF. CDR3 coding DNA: TGTGCCAGTAGTCCCTATAGGACAGGGACCACCTACGAGCAGTACTTC.

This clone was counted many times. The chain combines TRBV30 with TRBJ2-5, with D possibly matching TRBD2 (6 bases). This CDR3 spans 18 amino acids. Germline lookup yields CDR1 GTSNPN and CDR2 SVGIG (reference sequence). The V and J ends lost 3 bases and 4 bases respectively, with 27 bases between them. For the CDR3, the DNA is TGTGCCTGGAGGGAACCCAGGAAGGGAGGCCGTAGCGCAGAGACCCAGTACTTC. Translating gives CAWREPRKGGRSAETQYF. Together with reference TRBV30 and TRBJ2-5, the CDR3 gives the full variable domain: SQTIHQWPATLVQPVGSPLSLECTVEGTSNPNLYWYRQAAGRGLQLLFYSVGIGQISSEVPQNLSASRPQDRQFILSSKKLLLSDSGFYLCAWREPRKGGRSAETQYFGPGTRLLVL.

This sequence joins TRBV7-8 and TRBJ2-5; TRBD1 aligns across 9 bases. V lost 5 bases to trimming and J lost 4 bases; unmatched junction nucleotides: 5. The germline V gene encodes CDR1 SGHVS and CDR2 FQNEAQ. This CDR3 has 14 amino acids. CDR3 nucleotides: TGTGCCAGCAGCACCCGGACAGGGGTAGAGACCCAGTACTTC. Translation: CASSTRTGVETQYF.

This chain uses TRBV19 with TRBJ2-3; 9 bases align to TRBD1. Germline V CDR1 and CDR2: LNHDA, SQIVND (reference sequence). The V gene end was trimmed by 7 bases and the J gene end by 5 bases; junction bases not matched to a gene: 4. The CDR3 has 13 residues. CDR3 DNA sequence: TGTGCCAGTAACAGGGGGCAGGGAGATACGCAGTATTTT. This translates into CASNRGQGDTQYF.

This CDR3 reads CAWSATPTGVTEAFF. CDR3 DNA: TGTGCCTGGAGTGCCACCCCCACAGGGGTTACTGAAGCTTTCTTT. V usage is TRBV30 and J usage is TRBJ1-1; TRBD1 matches 7 bases. This CDR3 has 15 residues. J lost 5 bases, V lost 1 base, and 10 bases had no gene match. Germline values: CDR1 GTSNPN, CDR2 SVGIG (reference sequence).

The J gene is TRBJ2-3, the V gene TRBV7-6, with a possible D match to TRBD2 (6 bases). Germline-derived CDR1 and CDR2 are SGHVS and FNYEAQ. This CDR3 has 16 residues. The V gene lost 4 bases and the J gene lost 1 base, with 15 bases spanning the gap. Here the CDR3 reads CASSSQNGGGTDTQYF. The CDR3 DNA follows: TGTGCCAGCAGCTCCCAGAACGGGGGTGGCACAGATACGCAGTATTTT.

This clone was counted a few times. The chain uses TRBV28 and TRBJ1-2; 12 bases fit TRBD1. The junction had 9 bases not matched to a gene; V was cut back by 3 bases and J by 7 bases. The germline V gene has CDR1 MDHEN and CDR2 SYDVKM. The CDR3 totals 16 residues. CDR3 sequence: CASSLPWGQGASGYTF. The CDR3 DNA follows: TGTGCCAGCAGTTTGCCCTGGGGACAGGGGGCAAGTGGCTACACCTTC.

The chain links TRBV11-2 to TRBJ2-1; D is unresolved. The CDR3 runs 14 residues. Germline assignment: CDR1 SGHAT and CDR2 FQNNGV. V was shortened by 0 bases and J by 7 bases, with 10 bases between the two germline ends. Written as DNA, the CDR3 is TGTGCCAGCAGCTTAGACTGGTCGGAAAATGAGCAGTTCTTC. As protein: CASSLDWSENEQFF.

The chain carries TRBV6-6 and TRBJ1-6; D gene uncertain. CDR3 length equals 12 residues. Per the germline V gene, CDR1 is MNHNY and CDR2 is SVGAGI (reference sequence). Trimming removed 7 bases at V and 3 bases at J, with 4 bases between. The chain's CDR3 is CASTLYNSPLHF. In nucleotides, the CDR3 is TGTGCCAGCACTCTCTATAATTCACCCCTCCACTTT.

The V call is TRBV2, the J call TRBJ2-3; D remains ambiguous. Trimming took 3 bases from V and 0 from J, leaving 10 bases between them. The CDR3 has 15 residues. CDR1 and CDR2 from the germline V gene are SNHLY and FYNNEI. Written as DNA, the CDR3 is TGTGCCAGCAGTGATGTCGGGTTTAGCACAGATACGCAGTATTTT. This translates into CASSDVGFSTDTQYF.